This is a list of T cell receptor beta chains from one sample in a study of T cell responses to AZD1222 COVID-19 vaccine. TCRdb's table, derived via immunoSEQ multiplex PCR, lists solely in-frame clones and lacks some. The data contain tens of thousands of clones, about 90% of them singletons. The sample consisted of peripheral blood, taken on day 0 of AZD1222 vaccination. These receptors were collected from an adult in good health. The CDR3 runs from the conserved cysteine through the conserved F or W. D genes are given only for firm matches. Some rows have no size entry. The others give once, few or many, or a class for an expanded clone.

>TRBV18|NA|NA|TRBJ2-7
CASSPTSYEQYF
TGTGCCAGCTCACCAACAAGCTACGAGCAGTACTTC
>TRBV6-5|TRBD1|NA|TRBJ1-4
CASKSGQANEKLFF
TGTGCCAGCAAATCTGGACAGGCTAATGAAAAACTGTTTTTT
>TRBV30|TRBD1|NA|TRBJ2-7
CAWGDSYEQYF
TGTGCCTGGGGGGACAGCTACGAGCAGTACTTC
>TRBV10-3|NA|few|TRBJ1-1
CAISVQGSTEAFF
TGTGCCATCAGTGTGCAAGGATCCACTGAAGCTTTCTTT
>TRBV7-3|NA|once|TRBJ2-6
CASSPPGLHSGANVLTF
TGTGCCAGCAGCCCCCCGGGACTCCACTCTGGGGCCAACGTCCTGACTTTC
>TRBV28|TRBD1|NA|TRBJ1-1
CASKPGQVVKAFF
TGTGCCAGCAAACCCGGACAGGTGGTTAAAGCTTTCTTT
>TRBV7-9|TRBD1|few|TRBJ1-3
CASSLSQGVAGNTIYF
TGTGCCAGCAGCTTATCTCAGGGGGTCGCGGGAAACACCATATATTTT
>TRBV4-2|NA|NA|TRBJ1-3
CASSQDGNTIYF
TGTGCCAGCAGCCAAGACGGAAACACCATATATTTT
>TRBV10-3|TRBD2|NA|TRBJ2-2
CAISVILAVNTGELFF
TGTGCCATCAGTGTAATACTAGCGGTAAACACCGGGGAGCTGTTTTTT
>TRBV4-1|NA|NA|TRBJ1-5
CASSQEGGQSNQPQHF
TGCGCCAGCAGCCAAGAGGGCGGACAGTCGAATCAGCCCCAGCATTTT
>TRBV7-6|NA|NA|TRBJ1-5
CASSLVQGDQPQHF
TGTGCCAGCAGCTTAGTCCAGGGAGATCAGCCCCAGCATTTT
>TRBV9|TRBD2|NA|TRBJ2-7
CASSTGLAEFYEQYF
TGTGCCAGCAGCACGGGACTAGCGGAGTTCTACGAGCAGTACTTC
>TRBV3-1/TRBV3-2|NA|NA|TRBJ2-7
CASSPGNGPYEQYF
TGTGCCAGCAGCCCGGGGAACGGACCCTACGAGCAGTACTTC
>TRBV5-1|NA|NA|TRBJ2-7
CASSLGADSYEQYF
TGCGCCAGCAGCTTGGGTGCAGACTCCTACGAGCAGTACTTC
>TRBV7-9|NA|NA|TRBJ2-7
CASSISDYEQYF
TGTGCCAGCAGCATCAGTGATTACGAGCAGTACTTC
>TRBV6-5|NA|NA|TRBJ2-1
CASSSSPSYNEQFF
TGTGCCAGCAGTTCCTCTCCGTCCTACAATGAGCAGTTCTTC
>TRBV28|TRBD2|NA|TRBJ2-7
CASTGTSGRAGTYEQYF
TGTGCCAGCACCGGGACTAGCGGGAGGGCGGGAACCTACGAGCAGTACTTC
>TRBV30|NA|NA|TRBJ2-1
CAWSVSNEQFF
TGTGCCTGGAGTGTATCCAATGAGCAGTTCTTC
>TRBV24-1|NA|NA|TRBJ1-5
CATGQHSNQPQHF
TGTGCCACCGGGCAGCATAGCAATCAGCCCCAGCATTTT
>TRBV27|TRBD1|NA|TRBJ2-1
CASSPGTGGYNEQFF
TGTGCCAGCAGCCCCGGGACAGGGGGTTACAATGAGCAGTTCTTC
>TRBV10-2|NA|few|TRBJ2-7
CASSAQGYEQYF
TGCGCCAGCAGTGCTCAGGGGTACGAGCAGTACTTC
>TRBV29-1|TRBD2|NA|TRBJ2-3
CSTRTSSDTQYF
TGCAGCACTCGGACTAGCTCAGATACGCAGTATTTT
>TRBV5-1|NA|NA|TRBJ1-4
CASSAGEEKLFF
TGCGCCAGCTCTGCGGGCGAGGAAAAACTGTTTTTT
>TRBV6-5|NA|NA|TRBJ2-2
CASSYEGDTGELFF
TGTGCCAGCAGTTACGAGGGGGACACCGGGGAGCTGTTTTTT
>TRBV4-1|TRBD1|NA|TRBJ1-2
CASSQKPQGAYGYTF
TGCGCCAGCAGCCAAAAGCCCCAGGGGGCCTATGGCTACACCTTC
>TRBV27|TRBD1|NA|TRBJ1-4
CASSRITGETEKLFF
TGTGCCAGCAGCCGGATTACAGGGGAGACTGAAAAACTGTTTTTT
>TRBV4-2|NA|NA|TRBJ2-1
CASSQESNLYNEQFF
TGTGCCAGCAGCCAAGAAAGTAACCTTTACAATGAGCAGTTCTTC
>TRBV9|TRBD2|NA|TRBJ2-3
CASSPPRTSGTFRGQYF
TGTGCCAGCAGCCCCCCGCGGACTAGCGGGACATTCAGGGGGCAGTATTTT
>TRBV20-1|NA|NA|TRBJ1-1
CSARDGWF
TGCAGTGCTAGAGATGGCTGGTTT
>TRBV7-8|NA|NA|TRBJ1-3
CASSPLAQLSGNTIYF
TGTGCCAGCAGCCCCCTTGCGCAACTCTCTGGAAACACCATATATTTT
>TRBV5-1|NA|NA|TRBJ1-4
CASSPSSTNEKLFF
TGCGCCAGCAGCCCTAGTTCAACTAATGAAAAACTGTTTTTT
>TRBV2|NA|NA|TRBJ1-1
CASGGTEAFF
TGTGCCAGCGGGGGGACTGAAGCTTTCTTT